A selection of T cell receptor beta chains follows, all from one sample in a study of blood T cell repertoires in COVID-19. Assay used: immunoSEQ multiplex PCR; TCRdb lists only in-frame clones, some missing. Of hundreds of thousands of clones in the sample, 88% were seen once. The sequencing sample was made of PBMCs or T cells enriched from blood (not recorded which). All receptors come from a woman under 40 who had recovered from COVID-19. CDR3s include the opening cysteine and the closing phenylalanine or tryptophan. A D gene is named only where the DNA matches it firmly. The listing skips clone size in some rows; elsewhere it reads once, few, many or a size class.

abundance	d_gene	v_gene	j_gene	CDR3nt	CDR3aa
.	TRBD1	TRBV29-1	TRBJ1-1	TGCAGCGTTGAAGCGGACAGGGGGATCCAGGACACTGAAGCTTTCTTT	CSVEADRGIQDTEAFF
.	.	TRBV28	TRBJ2-1	TGTGCCAGCAGTTTATCGGGGAGGCGCTCCTACAATGAGCAGTTCTTC	CASSLSGRRSYNEQFF
few	.	TRBV27	TRBJ2-7	TGTGCCAGCAGTTTATTGGGCGACGAGCAGTACTTC	CASSLLGDEQYF
.	.	TRBV7-2	TRBJ2-1	TGTGCCAGCAGCTTATACTTGAATGAGCAGTTCTTC	CASSLYLNEQFF
once	.	TRBV4-1	TRBJ1-4	TGCGCCAGCAGCCAAGATACGGATATTAGCTATGAAAAACTGTTTTTT	CASSQDTDISYEKLFF
.	.	TRBV7-9	TRBJ1-2	TGTGCCAGCAGGCCCGGGGGGGACGGCTACACCTTC	CASRPGGDGYTF
.	.	TRBV9	TRBJ1-5	TGTGCCAGCAGCGCCCCCTATAAGGGGCACAATCAGCCCCAGCATTTT	CASSAPYKGHNQPQHF
.	TRBD1	TRBV27	TRBJ2-2	TGTGCCAGCAGTTTCTTGGGGACAGGCAACACCGGGGAGCTGTTTTTT	CASSFLGTGNTGELFF
once	TRBD1	TRBV18	TRBJ1-6	TGTGCCAGCTCACCACTAGGACAGGGGGAATCACCCCTCCACTTT	CASSPLGQGESPLHF
.	TRBD1	TRBV6-5	TRBJ1-1	TGTGCCAGCAGGGACAGGGCTTTTACTGAAGCTTTCTTT	CASRDRAFTEAFF
.	.	TRBV9	TRBJ2-5	TGTGCCAGCGGAGGAGCGGCTCAAGAGACCCAGTACTTC	CASGGAAQETQYF
.	.	TRBV6-2/TRBV6-3	TRBJ2-7	TGTGCCAGCAGTTATACAGGCGTCTCCTACGAGCAGTACTTC	CASSYTGVSYEQYF
.	TRBD2	TRBV6-2/TRBV6-3	TRBJ2-1	TGTGCCAGCAGTTCCCCGATTTTTGTGGGGGGGGAAGAGCAGTTCTTC	CASSSPIFVGGEEQFF
.	TRBD2	TRBV19	TRBJ2-1	TGTGCCAGTAGTAAAAGTAGCGGGGGGTCCTCCTACAATGAGCAGTTCTTC	CASSKSSGGSSYNEQFF
.	TRBD2	TRBV3-1/TRBV3-2	TRBJ2-2	TGTGCCAGCAGCCCCCTGAGGGTGGGCGGGAGATCCGGGGAGCTGTTTTTT	CASSPLRVGGRSGELFF
once	.	TRBV9	TRBJ2-3	TGTGCCAGCAGCGTAGGTCTCGTGACAGCCTCGACTAGCACAGATACGCAGTATTTT	CASSVGLVTASTSTDTQYF
once	TRBD1	TRBV18	TRBJ2-2	TGTGCCAGCTCAACCCGATCGAGACAGGGGGCGGCTAACACCGGGGAGCTGTTTTTT	CASSTRSRQGAANTGELFF
.	.	TRBV7-6	TRBJ2-2	TGTGCCAGCAGCTTTACAGGTCAAGGGACCGGGGAGCTGTTTTTT	CASSFTGQGTGELFF
.	.	TRBV12-3/TRBV12-4	TRBJ1-3	TGTGCCAGCAGTCTGTCTGGAAACACCATATATTTT	CASSLSGNTIYF
once	.	TRBV7-9	TRBJ1-2	TGTGCCAGCAGCTTAGCGAGTAGAGAGAAAAACTATGGCTACACCTTC	CASSLASREKNYGYTF
.	.	TRBV4-2	TRBJ1-2	TGTGCCAGCAGCCAAGAGGACAGAAGCCTAGCTAACTATGGCTACACCTTC	CASSQEDRSLANYGYTF
once	.	TRBV4-1	TRBJ2-1	TGCGCCAGCAGCCAAGTTCGGGATGAGCAGTTCTTC	CASSQVRDEQFF
.	TRBD1	TRBV27	TRBJ2-5	TGTGCCAGCAGGTCTTACACGGGACAGGGGGCCCACGTGCACTTC	CASRSYTGQGAHVHF
.	.	TRBV11-3	TRBJ2-3	TGTGCCAGCAGCTTGCGAACAGGGTCGACGGATACGCAGTATTTT	CASSLRTGSTDTQYF
.	.	TRBV28	TRBJ1-2	TGTGCCAGCAGTTTTGAAGTCAGGGGTGGTGGCTACACCTTC	CASSFEVRGGGYTF
.	TRBD1	TRBV27	TRBJ2-5	TGTGCCAGCAGTTTCCGGACAGGGGTAGAGACCCAGTACTTC	CASSFRTGVETQYF
.	.	TRBV9	TRBJ2-2	TGTGCCAGCAACAATAACAATCCGGAACAGGGATACACCGGGGAGCTGTTTTTT	CASNNNNPEQGYTGELFF
.	TRBD2	TRBV7-2	TRBJ2-1	TGTGCCAGCCAATATAGCGGGGGCGCCGGCCGTGAGCAGTTCTTC	CASQYSGGAGREQFF
.	TRBD1	TRBV14	TRBJ1-1	TGTGCCAGCAGCCGGGGACAGGGGGTAACAAACACTGAAGCTTTCTTT	CASSRGQGVTNTEAFF
.	.	TRBV18	TRBJ2-7	TGTGCCAGCTCATTCGACAGACTCTCCTACGAGCAGTACTTC	CASSFDRLSYEQYF
.	.	TRBV9	TRBJ1-2	TGTGCCAGCATATCGGTTAACTATGGCTACACCTTC	CASISVNYGYTF
.	.	TRBV18	TRBJ1-1	TGTGCCAGCTCATCAAAGCCCGGAAGTCAGGGCACTGAAGCTTTCTTT	CASSSKPGSQGTEAFF
.	.	TRBV1	TRBJ2-4	TGCACCAGCAGCCCCCGGACTAGCATGCAGCCCATTCAGTACTTC	CTSSPRTSMQPIQYF
.	TRBD2	TRBV19	TRBJ2-3	TGTGCCAGTAGTGAAGCGGGGGGGCGGACAGATACGCAGTATTTT	CASSEAGGRTDTQYF
.	.	TRBV6-5	TRBJ1-3	TGTGCCAGCAGTTACTCACGGAGCTCTGGAAACACCATATATTTT	CASSYSRSSGNTIYF
.	.	TRBV11-2	TRBJ2-7	TGTGCCAGCAGCTTACAGGGTCTCGAGCAGTACTTC	CASSLQGLEQYF
.	TRBD2	TRBV5-6	TRBJ2-1	TGTGCCAGCAGCTTACGCGGGGGGACCCACAATGAGCAGTTCTTC	CASSLRGGTHNEQFF
.	.	TRBV7-2	TRBJ2-5	TGTGCCAGCAGCAAAGGACACATTCGGTACCAAGAGACCCAGTACTTC	CASSKGHIRYQETQYF
.	.	TRBV7-2	TRBJ2-3	TGTGCCAGCAGCGCCCACTACCGCCCAAGGACGCAGTATTTT	CASSAHYRPRTQYF
.	TRBD2	TRBV2	TRBJ2-7	TGTGCCAGCAGTGAATCGGGGCCTAGCGGGGGCAACTACGAGCAGTACTTC	CASSESGPSGGNYEQYF
.	TRBD1	TRBV18	TRBJ1-1	TGTGCCAGCTCACCACGGGACAGGGGAGACACTGAAGCTTTCTTT	CASSPRDRGDTEAFF
.	.	TRBV5-4	TRBJ1-5	TGTGCCAGCAGCCGGGACTCCAATCAGCCCCAGCATTTT	CASSRDSNQPQHF
.	.	TRBV7-2	TRBJ2-5	TGTGCCAGCAGCTACCAGGGGGGCCAAGAGACCCAGTACTTC	CASSYQGGQETQYF
few	.	TRBV12-3/TRBV12-4	TRBJ1-1	TGTGCCAGCAGTTTGTCGGGGAACACTGAAGCTTTCTTT	CASSLSGNTEAFF
once	.	TRBV5-1	TRBJ1-1	TGCGCCAGCAGCCCCGGGATCCCTAACACTGAAGCTTTCTTT	CASSPGIPNTEAFF
.	.	TRBV7-9	TRBJ1-2	TGTGCCAGCAGCCTAGTGGACAGTTATGGCTACACCTTC	CASSLVDSYGYTF
.	TRBD2	TRBV9	TRBJ2-1	TGTGCCAGCAGCGTTCCAGAAGCGGGAGGGCCTTACAATGAGCAGTTCTTC	CASSVPEAGGPYNEQFF
.	.	TRBV5-1	TRBJ2-7	TGCGCCAGCAGACCCGGGACTCATAGCTCCTACGAGCAGTACTTC	CASRPGTHSSYEQYF
.	TRBD1	TRBV19	TRBJ2-1	TGTGCCAGTAGTATAGATGGGGACAGGGAGGACTACAATGAGCAGTTCTTC	CASSIDGDREDYNEQFF
.	.	TRBV5-8	TRBJ2-5	TGTGCCAGCAGCTTGGGTGGGGGAGGAAAAGAGACCCAGTACTTC	CASSLGGGGKETQYF
.	.	TRBV9	TRBJ1-2	TGTGCCAGCAGCCCCGGGACACCCTATGGCTACACCTTC	CASSPGTPYGYTF
.	TRBD1	TRBV9	TRBJ1-6	TGTGCCAGCAGCGCACCGGGACAGGGGACCCTCTCACCCCTCCACTTT	CASSAPGQGTLSPLHF
.	.	TRBV4-3	TRBJ1-2	TGCGCCAGCAGCCAAGAGGGGTCAGGGCATGGCTACACCTTC	CASSQEGSGHGYTF
.	.	TRBV28	TRBJ2-2	TGTGCCAGCAGTCTCCAACGACAGGGAGGAGTAGGGGAGCTGTTTTTT	CASSLQRQGGVGELFF